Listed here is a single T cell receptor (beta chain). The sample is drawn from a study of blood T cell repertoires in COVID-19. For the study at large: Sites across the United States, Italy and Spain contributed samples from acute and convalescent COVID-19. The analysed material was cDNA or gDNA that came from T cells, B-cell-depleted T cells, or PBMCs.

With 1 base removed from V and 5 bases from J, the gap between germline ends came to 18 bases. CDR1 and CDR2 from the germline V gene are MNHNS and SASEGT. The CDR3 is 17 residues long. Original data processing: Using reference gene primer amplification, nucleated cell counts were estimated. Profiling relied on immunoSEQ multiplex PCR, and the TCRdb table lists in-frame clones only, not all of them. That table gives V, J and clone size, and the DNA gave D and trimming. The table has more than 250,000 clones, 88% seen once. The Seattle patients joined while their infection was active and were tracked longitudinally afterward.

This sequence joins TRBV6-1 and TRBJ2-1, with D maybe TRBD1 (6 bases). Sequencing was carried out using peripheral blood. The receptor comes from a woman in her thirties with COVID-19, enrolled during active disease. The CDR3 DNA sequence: TGTGCCAGCAGTGAAGATGGTAGGGGGTCTGGGAACAATGAGCAGTTCTTC. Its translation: CASSEDGRGSGNNEQFF.